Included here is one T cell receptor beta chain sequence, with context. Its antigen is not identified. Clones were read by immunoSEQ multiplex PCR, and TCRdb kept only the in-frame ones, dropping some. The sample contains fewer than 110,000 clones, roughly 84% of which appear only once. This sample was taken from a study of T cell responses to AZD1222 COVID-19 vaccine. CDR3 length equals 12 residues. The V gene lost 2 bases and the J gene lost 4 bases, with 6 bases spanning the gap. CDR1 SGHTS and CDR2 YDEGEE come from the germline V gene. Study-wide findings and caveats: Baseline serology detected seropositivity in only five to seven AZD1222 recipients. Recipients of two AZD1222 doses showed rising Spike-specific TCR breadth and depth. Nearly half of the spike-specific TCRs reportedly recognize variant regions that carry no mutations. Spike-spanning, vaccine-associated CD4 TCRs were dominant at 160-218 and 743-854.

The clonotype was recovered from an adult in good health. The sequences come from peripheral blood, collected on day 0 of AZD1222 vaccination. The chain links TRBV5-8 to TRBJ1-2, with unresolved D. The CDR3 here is CASSLPTYGYTF. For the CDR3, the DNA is TGTGCCAGCAGCTTACCGACCTATGGCTACACCTTC.